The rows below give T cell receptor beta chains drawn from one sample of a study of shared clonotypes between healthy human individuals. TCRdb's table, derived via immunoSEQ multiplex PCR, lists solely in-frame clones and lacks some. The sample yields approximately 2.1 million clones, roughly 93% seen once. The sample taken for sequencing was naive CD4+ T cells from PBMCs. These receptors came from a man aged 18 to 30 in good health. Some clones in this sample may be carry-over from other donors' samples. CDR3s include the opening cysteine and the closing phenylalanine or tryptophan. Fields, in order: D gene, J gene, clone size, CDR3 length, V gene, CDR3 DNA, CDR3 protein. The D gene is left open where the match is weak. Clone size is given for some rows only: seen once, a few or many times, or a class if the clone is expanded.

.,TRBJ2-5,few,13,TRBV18,TGTGCCAGCTCACCCTACCCCCAAGAGACCCAGTACTTC,CASSPYPQETQYF
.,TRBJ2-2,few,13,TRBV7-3,TGTGCCAGCAGCGTTGCGAACACCGGGGAGCTGTTTTTT,CASSVANTGELFF
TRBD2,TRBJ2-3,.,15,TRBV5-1,TGCGCCAGCAGCTCTTTAGCGGGAGGGCCAGATACGCAGTATTTT,CASSSLAGGPDTQYF
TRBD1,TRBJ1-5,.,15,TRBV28,TGTGCCAGCAGTGATGGACAGGGAGTAGATCAGCCCCAGCATTTT,CASSDGQGVDQPQHF
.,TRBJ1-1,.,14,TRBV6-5,TGTGCCAGCGGCCGGGGGGGGGTCGGCACTGAAGCTTTCTTT,CASGRGGVGTEAFF
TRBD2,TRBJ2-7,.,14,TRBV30,TGTGCCTGGGCTAGGGGCGGGAGGGAATACGAGCAGTACTTC,CAWARGGREYEQYF
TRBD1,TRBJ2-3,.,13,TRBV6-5,TGTGCCAGCACCGGGACAGGCACAGATACGCAGTATTTT,CASTGTGTDTQYF
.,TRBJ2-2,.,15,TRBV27,TGTGCCAGCAGTCCCCCAGGGGCGGGGCGAGGGGAGCTGTTTTTT,CASSPPGAGRGELFF
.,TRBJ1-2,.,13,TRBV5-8,TGTGCCAGCAGCTTGGTAGGGTCAGGCGGCTACACCTTC,CASSLVGSGGYTF
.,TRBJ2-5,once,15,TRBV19,TGTGCCAGTAGTATAGTAGGGGTCTTGGGCGAGACCCAGTACTTC,CASSIVGVLGETQYF
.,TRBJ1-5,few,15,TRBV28,TGTGCCAGCAGTTTGCCACCGGGACAACGGCAGCCCCAGCATTTT,CASSLPPGQRQPQHF
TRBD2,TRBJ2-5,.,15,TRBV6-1,TGTGCCAGCAGTACAATCATAGCGGGAGGGGAGACCCAGTACTTC,CASSTIIAGGETQYF
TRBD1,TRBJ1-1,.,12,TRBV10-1,TGCGCCAGCAGTAGGGACAGGGGGCTTGCTTTCTTT,CASSRDRGLAFF
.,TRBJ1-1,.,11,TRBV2,TGTGCCAGCAGTGGAGGCACTGAAGCTTTCTTT,CASSGGTEAFF
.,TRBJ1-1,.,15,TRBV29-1,TGCAGCGTTGCATTCCAGGGGAGAAAGGGCACTGAAGCTTTCTTT,CSVAFQGRKGTEAFF
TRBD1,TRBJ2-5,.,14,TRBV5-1,TGCGCCAGCAATCCGGGACAGCGACAAGAGACCCAGTACTTC,CASNPGQRQETQYF
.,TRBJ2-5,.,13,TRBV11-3,TGTGCCAGCAGCTTAGCCAGGGATGAGACCCAGTACTTC,CASSLARDETQYF
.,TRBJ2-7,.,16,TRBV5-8,TGTGCCAGCAGCCCCAAGCGACAGAGGCAGTACGACGAGCAGTACTTC,CASSPKRQRQYDEQYF
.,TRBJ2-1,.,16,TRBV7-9,TGTGCCAGCAGCTACCCCCAGGGGGGTCTCTACAATGAGCAGTTCTTC,CASSYPQGGLYNEQFF
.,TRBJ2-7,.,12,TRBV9,TGTGCCAGCCCCGACGACCTTTACGAGCAGTACTTC,CASPDDLYEQYF
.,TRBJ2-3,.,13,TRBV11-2,TGTGCCAGCAGCTTAGTCGTTTCGGATACGCAGTATTTT,CASSLVVSDTQYF
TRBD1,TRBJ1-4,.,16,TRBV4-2,TGTGCCAGCAGCCAAGACGACAGGGTCGGCAATGAAAAACTGTTTTTT,CASSQDDRVGNEKLFF
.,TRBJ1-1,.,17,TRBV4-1,TGCGCCAGCAGCCAAGGACCCGGAAAGAAGATGAACACTGAAGCTTTCTTT,CASSQGPGKKMNTEAFF
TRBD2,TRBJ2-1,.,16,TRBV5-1,TGCGCCAGCAGCTTGGTAGCGGGAGGGCCTAACAATGAGCAGTTCTTC,CASSLVAGGPNNEQFF
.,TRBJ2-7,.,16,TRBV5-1,TGCGCCAGCAGCTTGGCTTCTATTTCCTTTCCCTACGAGCAGTACTTC,CASSLASISFPYEQYF
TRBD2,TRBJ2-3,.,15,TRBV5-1,TGCGCCAGCATACCGATTGCGGGAGGAACAGATACGCAGTATTTT,CASIPIAGGTDTQYF
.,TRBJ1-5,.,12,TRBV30,TGTGCCTGGAGGGACAGACCCTCGCCCCAGCATTTT,CAWRDRPSPQHF
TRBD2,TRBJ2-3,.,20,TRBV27,TGTGCCAGCAGTCCCGTGAGCTTGGGGGTAGGGACTAGCGGTACAGATACGCAGTATTTT,CASSPVSLGVGTSGTDTQYF
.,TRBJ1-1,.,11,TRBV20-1,TGCAGTGCTAGGCGCAGAGCTGAAGCTTTCTTT,CSARRRAEAFF
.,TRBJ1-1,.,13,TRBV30,TGTGCCTGGGACCCCCAAATGGACACTGAAGCTTTCTTT,CAWDPQMDTEAFF
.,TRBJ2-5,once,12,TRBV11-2,TGTGCCAGCAGCTTAGTTCGAGAGACCCAGTACTTC,CASSLVRETQYF
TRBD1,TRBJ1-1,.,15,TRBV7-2,TGTGCCAGCAGCTACACAGGACAGGGGGGAACTGAAGCTTTCTTT,CASSYTGQGGTEAFF
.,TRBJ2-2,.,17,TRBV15,TGTGCCACCAGCAGAGATAAGGCTAGCGTTTACACCGGGGAGCTGTTTTTT,CATSRDKASVYTGELFF
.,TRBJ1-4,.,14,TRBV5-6,TGTGCCAGCAGCTCCGGGACTTTGGGTGAAAAACTGTTTTTT,CASSSGTLGEKLFF
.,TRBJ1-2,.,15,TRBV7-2,TGTGCCAGCAGCTTAGGGGCACCAGCTAACTATGGCTACACCTTC,CASSLGAPANYGYTF
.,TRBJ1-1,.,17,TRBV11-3,TGTGCCAGCAGCCGGCGGTTGGCAGGAGGGCTGAACACTGAAGCTTTCTTT,CASSRRLAGGLNTEAFF
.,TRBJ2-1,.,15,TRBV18,TGTGCCAGCTCACCACCTAGCGTAGTCCCCTATGAGCAGTTCTTC,CASSPPSVVPYEQFF
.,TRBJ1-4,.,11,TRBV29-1,TGCAGCGTTGGCGAGAATGAAAAACTGTTTTTT,CSVGENEKLFF
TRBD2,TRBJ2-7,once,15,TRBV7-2,TGTGCCAGCAGCCTGACTAGCGGGGTTGGCTACGAGCAGTACTTC,CASSLTSGVGYEQYF
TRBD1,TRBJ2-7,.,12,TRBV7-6,TGTGCCAGCACTCAGACAGGGCGCGAGCAGTACTTC,CASTQTGREQYF
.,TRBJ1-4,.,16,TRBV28,TGTGCCAGCAGTTTTGGACACCACGGGGTGGGTGAAAAACTGTTTTTT,CASSFGHHGVGEKLFF
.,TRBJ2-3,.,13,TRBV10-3,TGTGCCATCAGTGGCCGGGTTCAAGATACGCAGTATTTT,CAISGRVQDTQYF
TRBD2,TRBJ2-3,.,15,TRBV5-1,TGCGCCAGCAGACCTATAGCGGGAGCGACAGATACGCAGTATTTT,CASRPIAGATDTQYF
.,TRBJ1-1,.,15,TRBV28,TGTGCCAGCAGTCCCTCCCGGGGGGCGTACACTGAAGCTTTCTTT,CASSPSRGAYTEAFF
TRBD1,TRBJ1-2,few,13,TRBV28,TGTGCCAGCAGTCTTACAGGGGGCTATGGCTACACCTTC,CASSLTGGYGYTF
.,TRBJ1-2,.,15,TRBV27,TGTGCCAGCAGTTTAAACGCACAGAGCACCTATGGCTACACCTTC,CASSLNAQSTYGYTF
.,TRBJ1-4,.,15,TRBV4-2,TGTGCCAGCAGCCAACTGGGTAGTCTTAATGAAAAACTGTTTTTT,CASSQLGSLNEKLFF
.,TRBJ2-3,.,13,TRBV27,TGTGCCAGCAGTTTATCTAGCACAGATACGCAGTATTTT,CASSLSSTDTQYF